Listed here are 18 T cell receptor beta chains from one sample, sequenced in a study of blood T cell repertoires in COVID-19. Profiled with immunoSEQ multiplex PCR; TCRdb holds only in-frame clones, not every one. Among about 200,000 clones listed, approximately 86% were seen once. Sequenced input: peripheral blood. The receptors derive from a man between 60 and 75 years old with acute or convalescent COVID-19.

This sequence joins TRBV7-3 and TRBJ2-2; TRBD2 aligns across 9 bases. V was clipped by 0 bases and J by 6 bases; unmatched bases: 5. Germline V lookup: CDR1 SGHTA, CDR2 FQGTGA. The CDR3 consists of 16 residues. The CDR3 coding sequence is TGTGCCAGCAGCTTAACGGCGGGGGGGCCTGCCGGGGAGCTGTTTTTT. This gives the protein CASSLTAGGPAGELFF. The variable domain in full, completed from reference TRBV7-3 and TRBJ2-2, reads GAGVSQTPSNKVTEKGKYVELRCDPISGHTALYWYRQSLGQGPEFLIYFQGTGAADDSGLPNDRFFAVRPEGSVSTLKIQRTERGDSAVYLCASSLTAGGPAGELFFGEGSRLTVL.

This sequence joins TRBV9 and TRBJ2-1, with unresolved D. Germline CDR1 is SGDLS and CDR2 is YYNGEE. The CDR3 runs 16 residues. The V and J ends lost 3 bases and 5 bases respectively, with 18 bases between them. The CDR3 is CASSALGSRWDNEQFF. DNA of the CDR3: TGTGCCAGCAGCGCCCTAGGAAGCCGATGGGACAATGAGCAGTTCTTC.

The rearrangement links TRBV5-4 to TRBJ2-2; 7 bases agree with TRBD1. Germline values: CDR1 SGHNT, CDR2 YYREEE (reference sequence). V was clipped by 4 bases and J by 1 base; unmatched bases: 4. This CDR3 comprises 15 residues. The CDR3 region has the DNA TGTGCCAGCAGCCTGGGACAGAGGAACACCGGGGAGCTGTTTTTT. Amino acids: CASSLGQRNTGELFF.

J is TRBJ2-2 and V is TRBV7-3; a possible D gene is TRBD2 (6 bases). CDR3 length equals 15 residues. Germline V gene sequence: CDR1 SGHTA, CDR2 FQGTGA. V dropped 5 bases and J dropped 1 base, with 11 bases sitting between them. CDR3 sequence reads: CASSAAGLNTGELFF. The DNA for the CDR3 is TGTGCCAGCAGCGCAGCGGGTCTGAACACCGGGGAGCTGTTTTTT. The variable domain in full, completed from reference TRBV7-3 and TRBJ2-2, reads GAGVSQTPSNKVTEKGKYVELRCDPISGHTALYWYRQSLGQGPEFLIYFQGTGAADDSGLPNDRFFAVRPEGSVSTLKIQRTERGDSAVYLCASSAAGLNTGELFFGEGSRLTVL.

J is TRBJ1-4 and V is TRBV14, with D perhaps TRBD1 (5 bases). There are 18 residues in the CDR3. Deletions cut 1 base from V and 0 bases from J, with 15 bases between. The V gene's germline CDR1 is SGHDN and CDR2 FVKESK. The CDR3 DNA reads TGTGCCAGCAGCCAAGGTCGGACAAGGATTGCAACTAATGAAAAACTGTTTTTT. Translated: CASSQGRTRIATNEKLFF.

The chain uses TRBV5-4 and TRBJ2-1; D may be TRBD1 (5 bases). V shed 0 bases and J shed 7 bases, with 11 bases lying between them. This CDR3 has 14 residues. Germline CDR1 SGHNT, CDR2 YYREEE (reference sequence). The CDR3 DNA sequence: TGTGCCAGCAGCTTGGTGCAGGGTCGGAATGAGCAGTTCTTC. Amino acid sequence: CASSLVQGRNEQFF. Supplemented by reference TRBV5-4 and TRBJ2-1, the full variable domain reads ETGVTQSPTHLIKTRGQQVTLRCSSQSGHNTVSWYQQALGQGPQFIFQYYREEENGRGNFPPRFSGLQFPNYSSELNVNALELDDSALYLCASSLVQGRNEQFFGPGTRLTVL.

The chain's CDR3 is CASSLSPGTGRGEQYF. The CDR3 coding sequence is TGTGCCAGCAGTTTGTCCCCCGGGACAGGGAGAGGGGAGCAGTACTTC. V and J are TRBV27 and TRBJ2-7; 9 bases line up with TRBD1. With 3 bases clipped from V and 7 bases from J, the junction kept 13 bases outside the gene matches. The CDR3 is 16 amino acids. Germline V gene sequence: CDR1 MNHEY, CDR2 SMNVEV (reference sequence).

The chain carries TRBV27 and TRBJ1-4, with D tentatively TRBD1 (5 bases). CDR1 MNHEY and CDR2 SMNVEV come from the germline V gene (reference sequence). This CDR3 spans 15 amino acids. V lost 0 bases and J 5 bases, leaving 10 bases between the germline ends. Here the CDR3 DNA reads TGTGCCAGCAGTTTATCGGAGGGGAGGAATGAAAAACTGTTTTTT. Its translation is CASSLSEGRNEKLFF. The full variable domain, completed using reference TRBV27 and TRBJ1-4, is EAQVTQNPRYLITVTGKKLTVTCSQNMNHEYMSWYRQDPGLGLRQIYYSMNVEVTDKGDVPEGYKVSRKEKRNFPLILESPSPNQTSLYFCASSLSEGRNEKLFFGSGTQLSVL.

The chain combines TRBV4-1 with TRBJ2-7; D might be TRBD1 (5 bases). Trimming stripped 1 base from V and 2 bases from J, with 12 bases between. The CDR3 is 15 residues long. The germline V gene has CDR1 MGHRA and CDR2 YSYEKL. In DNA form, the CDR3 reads TGCGCCAGCAGCCAAGTGGGGCAGGGTACCTACGAGCAGTACTTC. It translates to CASSQVGQGTYEQYF.

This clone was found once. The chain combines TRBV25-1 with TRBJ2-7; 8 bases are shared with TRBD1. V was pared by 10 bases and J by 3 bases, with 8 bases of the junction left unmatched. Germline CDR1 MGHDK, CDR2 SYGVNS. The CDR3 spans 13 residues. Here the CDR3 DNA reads TGTGCCACCCTCCAGGGGGCGGACTACGAGCAGTACTTC. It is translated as CATLQGADYEQYF.

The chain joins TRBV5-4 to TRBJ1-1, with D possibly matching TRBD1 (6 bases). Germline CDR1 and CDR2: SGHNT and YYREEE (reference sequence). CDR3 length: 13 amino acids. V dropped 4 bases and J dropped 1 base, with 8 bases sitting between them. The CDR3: CASSTGQNTEAFF. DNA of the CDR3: TGTGCCAGCAGCACGGGACAGAACACTGAAGCTTTCTTT.

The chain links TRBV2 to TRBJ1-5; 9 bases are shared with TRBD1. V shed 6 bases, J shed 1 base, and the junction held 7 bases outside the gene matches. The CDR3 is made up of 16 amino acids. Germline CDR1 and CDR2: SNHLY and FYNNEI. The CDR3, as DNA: TGTGCCAGCAGATTGAAGGACAGGGGAAGCAATCAGCCCCAGCATTTT. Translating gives CASRLKDRGSNQPQHF.

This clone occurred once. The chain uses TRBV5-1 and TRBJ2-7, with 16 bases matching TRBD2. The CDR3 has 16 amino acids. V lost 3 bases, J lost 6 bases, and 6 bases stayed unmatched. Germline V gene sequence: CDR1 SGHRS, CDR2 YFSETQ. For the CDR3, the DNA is TGCGCCAGCAGCTCACCGGGACTAGCGGGGGGGCCCGAGCAGTACTTC. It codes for CASSSPGLAGGPEQYF.

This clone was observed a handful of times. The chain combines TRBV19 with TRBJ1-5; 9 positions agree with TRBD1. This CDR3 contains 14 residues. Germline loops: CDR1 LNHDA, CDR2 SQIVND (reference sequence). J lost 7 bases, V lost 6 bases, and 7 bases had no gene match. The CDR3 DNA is TGTGCCAGTAGGTGGACAGGGGAGTACCAGCCCCAGCATTTT. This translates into CASRWTGEYQPQHF.

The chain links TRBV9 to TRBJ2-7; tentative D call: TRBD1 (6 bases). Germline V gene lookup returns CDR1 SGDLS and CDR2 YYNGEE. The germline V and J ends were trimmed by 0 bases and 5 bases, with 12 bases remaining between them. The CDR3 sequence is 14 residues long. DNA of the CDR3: TGTGCCAGCAGCGTAGGGCAGGGGAGACACGAGCAGTACTTC. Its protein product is CASSVGQGRHEQYF.

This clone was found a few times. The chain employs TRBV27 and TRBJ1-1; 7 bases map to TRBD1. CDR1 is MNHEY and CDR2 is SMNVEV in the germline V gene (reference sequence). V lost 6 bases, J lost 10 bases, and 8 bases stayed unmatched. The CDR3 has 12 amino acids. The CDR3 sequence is CASSSHRGRAFF. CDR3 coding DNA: TGTGCCAGCAGCTCCCACAGGGGTCGAGCTTTCTTT.

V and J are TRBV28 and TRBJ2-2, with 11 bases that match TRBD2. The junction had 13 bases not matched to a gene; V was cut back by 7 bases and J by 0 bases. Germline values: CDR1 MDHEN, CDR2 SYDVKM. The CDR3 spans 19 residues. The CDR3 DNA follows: TGTGCCAGCACTCTAAGGAGACTAGCGGGGACCCCGAACACCGGGGAGCTGTTTTTT. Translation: CASTLRRLAGTPNTGELFF. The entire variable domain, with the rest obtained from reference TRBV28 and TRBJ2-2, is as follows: DVKVTQSSRYLVKRTGEKVFLECVQDMDHENMFWYRQDPGLGLRLIYFSYDVKMKEKGDIPEGYSVSREKKERFSLILESASTNQTSMYLCASTLRRLAGTPNTGELFFGEGSRLTVL.

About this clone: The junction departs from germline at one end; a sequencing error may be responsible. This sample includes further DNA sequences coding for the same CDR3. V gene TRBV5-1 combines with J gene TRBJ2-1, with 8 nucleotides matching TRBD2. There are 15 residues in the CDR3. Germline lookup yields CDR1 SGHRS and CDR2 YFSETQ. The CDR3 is CASSLGAGGYNEQFF. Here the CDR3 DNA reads TGCGCCAGTAGCTTGGGCGCGGGGGGTTACAATGAGCAGTTCTTC.